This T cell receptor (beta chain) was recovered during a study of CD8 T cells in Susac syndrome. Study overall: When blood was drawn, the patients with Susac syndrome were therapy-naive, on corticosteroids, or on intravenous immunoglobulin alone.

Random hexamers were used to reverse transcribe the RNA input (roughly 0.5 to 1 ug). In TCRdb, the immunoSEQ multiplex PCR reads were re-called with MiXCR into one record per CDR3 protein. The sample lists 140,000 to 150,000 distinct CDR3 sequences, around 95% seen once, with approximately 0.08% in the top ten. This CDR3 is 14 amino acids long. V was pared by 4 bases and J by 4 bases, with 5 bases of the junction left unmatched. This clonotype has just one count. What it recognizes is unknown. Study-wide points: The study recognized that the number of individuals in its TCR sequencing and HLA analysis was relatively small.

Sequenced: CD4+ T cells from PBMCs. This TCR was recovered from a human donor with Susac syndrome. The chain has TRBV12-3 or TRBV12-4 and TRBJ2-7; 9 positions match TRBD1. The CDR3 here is CASSYGTGSYEQYF. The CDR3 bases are TGTGCCAGCAGTTACGGGACAGGGTCTTACGAGCAGTACTTC.